These 13 T cell receptor beta chains were sequenced from one sample in a study of naive and memory T cell subsets. Both TRBC1 and TRBC2 were covered by a beta constant-region primer of two equimolar oligonucleotides. Four rounds of PCR amplified the ligated cDNA using nested alpha and beta constant-region primers plus SP2. MiXCR, applied by TCRdb to the UMI-ligation and nested PCR reads, yields one record per CDR3 protein. This sample has over a thousand distinct CDR3 sequences, with around 7.4% found just once. Sequenced sample: CD8+ TEMRA cells from blood. Documented subset: effector memory re-expressing CD45RA, CD45RA+ CD27-. These receptors all stem from a human donor in good health.

This clonotype was picked up many times. This chain joins TRBV7-6 and TRBJ2-7, with 7 bases aligning to TRBD1. The germline V gene encodes CDR1 SGHVS and CDR2 FNYEAQ. Trimming at V came to 5 bases and at J to 3 bases, leaving 7 bases not matched to a gene. CDR3 size: 14 residues. The CDR3 DNA reads as TGTGCCAGCAGCCCCCGGCAGGGGGTCTACGAGCAGTACTTC. Amino acid sequence: CASSPRQGVYEQYF.

The rearrangement uses TRBV6-1 and TRBJ2-1; 11 bases are a match to TRBD2. This CDR3 comprises 17 residues. V was clipped by 7 bases and J by 4 bases; unmatched bases: 12. Germline V CDR1 and CDR2: MNHNS, SASEGT. The CDR3 bases are TGTGCCAGCAACAAACCCGGTACTAGCGGGGGTTACAATGAGCAGTTCTTC. It encodes CASNKPGTSGGYNEQFF.

This clonotype showed up just a few times. The gene calls are TRBV14 and TRBJ2-7, with D perhaps assigned TRBD1 or TRBD2 (5 bases each). This CDR3 has 17 residues. Trimming took off 4 bases at V and 6 bases at J, with 25 bases between the two ends. Germline CDR1 SGHDN, CDR2 FVKESK. The CDR3 region is CASSLLPPGQTDSEQYF. The CDR3 DNA follows: TGTGCCAGCAGCCTTCTCCCACCGGGGCAGACGGATTCCGAGCAGTACTTC.

In its sample, this clonotype was seen many times. V gene TRBV28 combines with J gene TRBJ2-7, with 7 nucleotides matching TRBD2. This CDR3 contains 14 residues. The germline V gene has CDR1 MDHEN and CDR2 SYDVKM. With V trimmed by 6 bases and J by 2 bases, 7 bases remained unmatched. The CDR3 coding sequence is TGTGCCAGCAGCCCAGCTAGCGGAGCCTACGAGCAGTACTTC. The encoded protein is CASSPASGAYEQYF.

This clonotype has ten or more counts. The V call is TRBV11-2, the J call TRBJ2-7, with D unresolved. The CDR3 sequence is 14 residues long. The germline CDR1 and CDR2 sequences are SGHAT and FQNNGV. V shed 1 base and J shed 2 bases, with 9 bases lying between them. The CDR3 sequence: CASSLGSEAYEQYF. CDR3 sequence (DNA): TGTGCCAGCAGCTTAGGCAGCGAAGCCTACGAGCAGTACTTC.

DNA for the CDR3: TGTGCCAGCAGCCCGGTTTGGGGTCCGGGTTCACCCCTCCACTTT. Protein: CASSPVWGPGSPLHF. This chain joins TRBV6-2 or TRBV6-3 and TRBJ1-6; D unclear. V was shortened by 6 bases and J by 9 bases, with 18 bases between the two germline ends. This CDR3 is built from 15 residues. CDR1 is MNHEY and CDR2 is SVGEGT in the germline V gene.

A few counts support this clonotype. The rearrangement links TRBV7-6 to TRBJ2-1; weak D call: TRBD1 (5 bases). The CDR3 is 15 residues long. Trimming shortened V by 2 bases and J by 4 bases, and 12 bases separated the two germline ends. Germline V gene sequence: CDR1 SGHVS, CDR2 FNYEAQ. The CDR3 loop is CASSLKGADYNEQFF. In DNA form, the CDR3 reads TGTGCCAGCAGCTTAAAAGGGGCAGATTACAATGAGCAGTTCTTC.

The chain carries TRBV5-1 and TRBJ2-1; 10 bases map to TRBD2. The CDR3 covers 17 residues. CDR1 and CDR2 from the germline V gene are SGHRS and YFSETQ. V gave up 3 bases and J gave up 4 bases; unmatched junction bases: 10. CDR3 amino acids: CASSSKPSGSFYNEQFF. CDR3 in DNA: TGCGCCAGCAGCTCCAAACCTAGCGGGAGTTTTTACAATGAGCAGTTCTTC.

This clonotype was counted between two and nine times. The chain recombines TRBV20-1 with TRBJ1-1; 8 nucleotides align to TRBD1. CDR3 length equals 12 residues. CDR1 and CDR2 from the germline V gene are DFQATT and SNEGSKA (reference sequence). Trimming cost V 3 bases and J 4 bases; bases outside gene matches: 1. CDR3 sequence: CSASQGATEAFF. The CDR3 nucleotides read TGCAGTGCTAGCCAGGGGGCCACTGAAGCTTTCTTT.

This clonotype came up many times. The rearrangement links TRBV6-2 or TRBV6-3 to TRBJ1-6; 7 bases are shared with TRBD1. From germline, CDR1 is MNHEY and CDR2 SVGEGT. V shed 2 bases and J 10 bases; nucleotides not matched to a gene: 5. The CDR3 runs 14 residues. CDR3 loop: CASSYEGQASPLHF. DNA for the CDR3: TGTGCCAGCAGTTACGAAGGACAGGCGTCACCCCTCCACTTT.

V gene TRBV4-1 combines with J gene TRBJ1-5; D is uncertain. CDR1 is MGHRA, CDR2 YSYEKL, per germline. V was trimmed by 4 bases and J by 0 bases, leaving 13 bases between them. The CDR3 has 16 amino acids. CDR3 protein: CASSLEGRNSNQPQHF. DNA for the CDR3: TGCGCCAGCAGCCTGGAAGGGCGGAATAGCAATCAGCCCCAGCATTTT.

This clonotype was counted ten times or more. The chain has TRBV27 and TRBJ2-7; a possible D gene is TRBD2 (6 bases). Germline V lookup: CDR1 MNHEY, CDR2 SMNVEV (reference sequence). Trimming shortened V by 2 bases and J by 6 bases, and 8 bases separated the two germline ends. The CDR3 runs to 12 residues. The CDR3 sequence: CASSLGGPEQYF. The CDR3 DNA sequence: TGTGCCAGCAGTTTAGGAGGGCCCGAGCAGTACTTC.

The CDR3 nucleotides read TGCGCCAGCAGCCAAGATGGACAGAATCGGCATCAGCCCCAGCATTTT. As protein: CASSQDGQNRHQPQHF. The V and J genes are TRBV4-1 and TRBJ1-5, with D perhaps TRBD1 (6 bases). Germline-derived CDR1 and CDR2 are MGHRA and YSYEKL. This CDR3 comprises 16 residues. V was trimmed by 0 bases and J by 5 bases, leaving 14 bases between them.